What follows are 6 T cell receptor beta chains derived from one specimen sequenced in a study of immune evolution from preneoplasia to lung adenocarcinoma (dated by TCRdb to the early 2020s). Libraries were made using the immunoSEQ multiplex PCR assay. TCRdb obtained this table from immuneACCESS and retained in-frame rearrangements with V and J assigned. These tables miss some clones; where compared with another copy, unresolved V genes account for less than half of the shortfall, and the remainder is unexplained. The sample table shows around 3,600 clones, and less than 80% are seen once. The ten top clones hold 9.5% to 15% of the sample. Sequencing used FFPE minimally invasive lung adenocarcinoma tissue. Read against the paper, the sample's cell subset or site label means: micro-invasive lung adenocarcinoma (MIA). The receptors here all came from a person aged 70 to 80 with lung adenocarcinoma.

V usage is TRBV11-3 and J usage is TRBJ2-2; no clear D gene. Germline V gene data show CDR1 as SGHNT and CDR2 as YENEEA. V was trimmed by 1 base and J by 6 bases, leaving 9 bases between them. The CDR3 runs to 14 residues. The CDR3 DNA sequence: TGTGCCAGCAGCTTAGGTTATTCATCCGGGGAGCTGTTTTTT. The encoded protein is CASSLGYSSGELFF.

In this sample, this clone is large. Other nucleotide sequences in the sample specify the same CDR3. The rearrangement uses TRBV6-5 and TRBJ2-1; D unresolved. V lost 2 bases, J lost 0 bases, and 11 bases lay in between. The germline V gene has CDR1 MNHEY and CDR2 SVGAGI. This CDR3 contains 16 residues. The CDR3 here is CASSYRRPSSYNEQFF. CDR3 bases: TGTGCCAGCAGTTACCGCCGGCCGAGCTCCTACAATGAGCAGTTCTTC.

The chain combines TRBV29-1 with TRBJ2-2; a possible D gene is TRBD1 (6 bases). V was trimmed by 0 bases and J by 3 bases, leaving 14 bases between them. Germline CDR1 is SQVTM and CDR2 is ANQGSEA. The CDR3 is 16 amino acids. The CDR3 DNA sequence: TGCAGCGTTGAAGATATAGACAGGCCACACACCGGGGAGCTGTTTTTT. It encodes CSVEDIDRPHTGELFF.

The V call is TRBV15, the J call TRBJ2-5; D is perhaps TRBD2 (7 bases). The CDR3 runs 13 residues. V shed 7 bases and J shed 6 bases, with 15 bases lying between them. Germline loops: CDR1 LNHNV, CDR2 YYDKDF (reference sequence). The CDR3 is CATTQGRGKTQYF. CDR3 bases: TGTGCCACCACTCAGGGGAGGGGGAAGACCCAGTACTTC.

This chain links TRBV30 with TRBJ1-1; weak D call: TRBD1 (5 bases). Germline V CDR1 and CDR2: GTSNPN, SVGIG (reference sequence). Trimming shortened V by 4 bases and J by 0 bases, and 15 bases separated the two germline ends. The CDR3 has 15 residues. The CDR3 sequence is CAWIGHWGLNTEAFF. The CDR3 DNA reads as TGTGCCTGGATAGGACATTGGGGGTTGAACACTGAAGCTTTCTTT.

This sequence joins TRBV12-5 and TRBJ2-7; D possibly corresponds to TRBD2 (7 bases). The CDR3 is 14 residues long. Trimming took 1 base from V and 4 from J, leaving 11 bases between them. Looked up from germline, CDR1 is LGHNT and CDR2 is FRNRAP. In nucleotides, the CDR3 is TGTGCTAGTGGTTTGGGGGGGGGCGCGTACGAGCAGTACTTC. Translation gives CASGLGGGAYEQYF.